The rows below give T cell receptor beta chains drawn from one sample of a study of T-cell reconstitution after alpha-beta-depleted transplantation in children. Each CDR3 protein gets one entry after TCRdb re-called the PCR reads with MiXCR. The data contain about 610,000 distinct CDR3 sequences, roughly 10% of them singletons. Sequencing was performed on PBMCs from the stem cell graft donor, taken from the stem cell graft. These receptors were taken from a human donor who donated a stem cell graft to a child with acute myeloid leukemia. Both conserved end residues are part of each CDR3. A D gene is named only where the DNA matches it firmly.

j_call cdr3_length d_call v_call cdr3_aa
TRBJ2-5 14 - TRBV5-1 CASSLATGQETQYF
TRBJ2-3 17 TRBD2 TRBV4-2 CASSQDGAGDSSDTQYF
TRBJ2-7 15 TRBD2 TRBV6-1 CASSAPGTRGSEQYF
TRBJ2-1 13 - TRBV4-2 CASSQGLLGEQFF
TRBJ1-5 13 - TRBV29-1 CSASNRDGQPQHF
TRBJ2-1 14 - TRBV6-5 CASRGVGAGDEQFF
TRBJ2-2 15 - TRBV7-2 CASSLVGANTGELFF
TRBJ2-1 13 TRBD2 TRBV29-1 CSVAGSGWDEQFF
TRBJ2-7 16 TRBD2 TRBV4-3 CASSRDLAGNSYEQYF
TRBJ1-5 16 - TRBV20-1 CSARDPGGGSNQPQHF
TRBJ2-5 14 - TRBV27 CASSQTRVQETQYF
TRBJ2-1 12 - TRBV15 CATSMSYNEQFF
TRBJ2-7 13 TRBD2 TRBV20-1 CSAVLAGSTGQYF
TRBJ2-7 16 TRBD1 TRBV27 CASSLLPGQGYYEQYF
TRBJ1-1 14 - TRBV20-1 CSAPMDGRVTEAFF
TRBJ2-1 13 - TRBV6-2/TRBV6-3 CASQPASYNEQFF
TRBJ2-3 12 - TRBV7-2 CASSPLLDTQYF
TRBJ2-6 13 - TRBV5-1 CASTFAGANVLTF
TRBJ2-2 15 - TRBV7-9 CASPPGTLNTGELFF
TRBJ2-4 13 - TRBV7-2 CASRLDYSDIQYF
TRBJ2-2 19 - TRBV5-1 CASSFQQGAPGRHTGELFF
TRBJ2-5 16 TRBD1 TRBV27 CASSPRQGGIQETQYF
TRBJ2-7 11 - TRBV12-3/TRBV12-4 CASGTFYEQYF
TRBJ1-5 11 - TRBV28 CASSSHVSWHF
TRBJ1-5 12 - TRBV2 CASSGMNQPQHF
TRBJ2-5 16 TRBD2 TRBV20-1 CSARRTSGKMGETQYF